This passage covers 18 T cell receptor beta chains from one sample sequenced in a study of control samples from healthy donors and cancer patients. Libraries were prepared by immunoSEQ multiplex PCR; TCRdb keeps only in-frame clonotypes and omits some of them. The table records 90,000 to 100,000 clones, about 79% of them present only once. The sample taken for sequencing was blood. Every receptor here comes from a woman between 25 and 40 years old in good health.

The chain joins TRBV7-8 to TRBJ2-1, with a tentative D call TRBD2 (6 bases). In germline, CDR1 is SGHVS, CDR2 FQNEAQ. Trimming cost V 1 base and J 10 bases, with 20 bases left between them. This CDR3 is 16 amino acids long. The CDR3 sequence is CASSLGSARGTSEQFF. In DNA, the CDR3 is TGTGCCAGCAGCTTAGGGTCTGCGCGGGGTACTTCGGAGCAGTTCTTC.

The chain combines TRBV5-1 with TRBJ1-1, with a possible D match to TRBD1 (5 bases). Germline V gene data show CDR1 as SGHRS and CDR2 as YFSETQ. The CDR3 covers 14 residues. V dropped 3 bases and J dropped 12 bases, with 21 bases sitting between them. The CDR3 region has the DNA TGCGCCAGCAGCTGGGGTCTGGGACCGGAGATGACTTTCTTT. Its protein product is CASSWGLGPEMTFF.

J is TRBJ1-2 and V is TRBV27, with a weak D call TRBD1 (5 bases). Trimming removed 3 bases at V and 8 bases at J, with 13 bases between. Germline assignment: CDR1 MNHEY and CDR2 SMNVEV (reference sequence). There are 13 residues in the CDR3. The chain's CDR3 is CASSFFSAGGYTF. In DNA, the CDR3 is TGTGCCAGCAGTTTCTTTTCCGCAGGGGGCTACACCTTC.

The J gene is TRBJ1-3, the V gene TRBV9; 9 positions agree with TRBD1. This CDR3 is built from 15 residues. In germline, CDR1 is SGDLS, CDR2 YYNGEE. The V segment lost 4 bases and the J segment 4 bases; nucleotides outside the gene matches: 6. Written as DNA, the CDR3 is TGTGCCAGCAGCCCAACAGGGGGCAGAGGAAACACCATATATTTT. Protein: CASSPTGGRGNTIYF. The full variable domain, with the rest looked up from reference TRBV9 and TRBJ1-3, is DSGVTQTPKHLITATGQRVTLRCSPRSGDLSVYWYQQSLDQGLQFLIQYYNGEERAKGNILERFSAQQFPDLHSELNLSSLELGDSALYFCASSPTGGRGNTIYFGEGSWLTVV.

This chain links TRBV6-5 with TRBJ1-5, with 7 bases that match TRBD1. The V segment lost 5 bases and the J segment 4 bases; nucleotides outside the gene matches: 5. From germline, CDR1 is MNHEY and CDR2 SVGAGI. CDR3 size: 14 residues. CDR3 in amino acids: CASSNRGGNQPQHF. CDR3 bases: TGTGCCAGCAGTAACAGGGGAGGTAATCAGCCCCAGCATTTT.

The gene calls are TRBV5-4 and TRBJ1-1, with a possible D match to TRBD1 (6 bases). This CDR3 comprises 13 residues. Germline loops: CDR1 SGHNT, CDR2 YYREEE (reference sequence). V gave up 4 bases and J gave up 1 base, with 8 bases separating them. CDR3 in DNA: TGTGCCAGCAGCACGACAGGGAACACTGAAGCTTTCTTT. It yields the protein CASSTTGNTEAFF.

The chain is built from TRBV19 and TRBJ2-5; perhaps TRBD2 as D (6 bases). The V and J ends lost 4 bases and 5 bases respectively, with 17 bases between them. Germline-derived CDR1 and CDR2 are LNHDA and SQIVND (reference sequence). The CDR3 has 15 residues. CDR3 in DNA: TGTGCCAGTAGTACCTCGACCCCGGGGGTGGAGACCCAGTACTTC. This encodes CASSTSTPGVETQYF.

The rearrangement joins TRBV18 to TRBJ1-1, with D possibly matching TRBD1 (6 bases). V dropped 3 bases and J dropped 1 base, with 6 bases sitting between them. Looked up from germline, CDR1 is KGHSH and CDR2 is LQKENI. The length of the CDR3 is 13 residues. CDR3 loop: CASSPTGNTEAFF. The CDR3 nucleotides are TGTGCCAGCTCACCGACAGGGAACACTGAAGCTTTCTTT. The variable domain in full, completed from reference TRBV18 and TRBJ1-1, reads NAGVMQNPRHLVRRRGQEARLRCSPMKGHSHVYWYRQLPEEGLKFMVYLQKENIIDESGMPKERFSAEFPKEGPSILRIQQVVRGDSAAYFCASSPTGNTEAFFGQGTRLTVV.

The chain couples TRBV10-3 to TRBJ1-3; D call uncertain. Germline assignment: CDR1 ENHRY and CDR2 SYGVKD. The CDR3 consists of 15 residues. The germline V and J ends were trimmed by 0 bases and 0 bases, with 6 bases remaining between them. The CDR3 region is CAISESRGSGNTIYF. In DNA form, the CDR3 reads TGTGCCATCAGTGAGTCCCGGGGCTCTGGAAACACCATATATTTT.

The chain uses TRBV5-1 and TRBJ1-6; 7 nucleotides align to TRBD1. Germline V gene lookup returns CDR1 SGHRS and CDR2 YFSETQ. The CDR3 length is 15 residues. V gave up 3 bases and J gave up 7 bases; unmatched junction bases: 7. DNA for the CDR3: TGCGCCAGCAGCTCTACCGGACAGGTCAATTCACCCCTCCACTTT. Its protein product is CASSSTGQVNSPLHF. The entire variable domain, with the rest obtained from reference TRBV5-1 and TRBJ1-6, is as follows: KAGVTQTPRYLIKTRGQQVTLSCSPISGHRSVSWYQQTPGQGLQFLFEYFSETQRNKGNFPGRFSGRQFSNSRSEMNVSTLELGDSALYLCASSSTGQVNSPLHFGNGTRLTVT.

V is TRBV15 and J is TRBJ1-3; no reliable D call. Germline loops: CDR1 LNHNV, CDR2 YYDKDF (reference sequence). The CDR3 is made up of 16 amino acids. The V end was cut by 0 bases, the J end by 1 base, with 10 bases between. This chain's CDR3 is CATSRDVGISGNTIYF. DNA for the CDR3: TGTGCCACCAGCAGAGATGTAGGCATTTCTGGAAACACCATATATTTT.

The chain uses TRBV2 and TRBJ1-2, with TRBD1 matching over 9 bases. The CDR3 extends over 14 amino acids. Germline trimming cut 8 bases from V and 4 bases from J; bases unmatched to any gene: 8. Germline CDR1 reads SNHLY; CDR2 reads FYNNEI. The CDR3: CASLSPGQGYGYTF. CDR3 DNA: TGTGCCAGCCTGTCACCGGGACAGGGCTATGGCTACACCTTC.

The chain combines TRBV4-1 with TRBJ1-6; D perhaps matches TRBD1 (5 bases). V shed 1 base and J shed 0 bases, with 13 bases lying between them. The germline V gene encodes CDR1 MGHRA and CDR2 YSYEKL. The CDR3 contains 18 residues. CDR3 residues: CASSQARDSSSYNSPLHF. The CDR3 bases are TGCGCCAGCAGCCAAGCTCGGGACTCCAGCTCCTATAATTCACCCCTCCACTTT.

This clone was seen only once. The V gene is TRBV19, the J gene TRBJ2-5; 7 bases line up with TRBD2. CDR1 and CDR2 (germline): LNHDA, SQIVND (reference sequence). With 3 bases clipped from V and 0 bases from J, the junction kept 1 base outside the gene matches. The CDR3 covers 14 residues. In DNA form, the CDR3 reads TGTGCCAGTAGTATTGGGGGGGACCAAGAGACCCAGTACTTC. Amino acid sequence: CASSIGGDQETQYF. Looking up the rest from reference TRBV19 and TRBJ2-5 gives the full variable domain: DGGITQSPKYLFRKEGQNVTLSCEQNLNHDAMYWYRQDPGQGLRLIYYSQIVNDFQKGDIAEGYSVSREKKESFPLTVTSAQKNPTAFYLCASSIGGDQETQYFGPGTRLLVL.

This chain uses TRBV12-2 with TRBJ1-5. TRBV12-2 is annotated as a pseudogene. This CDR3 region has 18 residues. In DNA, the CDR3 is TGTGCAAGTCGCTCGGGGGACCTCAGGGGAGGTTGCAATCAGCCCCAGCATTTT. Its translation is CASRSGDLRGGCNQPQHF.

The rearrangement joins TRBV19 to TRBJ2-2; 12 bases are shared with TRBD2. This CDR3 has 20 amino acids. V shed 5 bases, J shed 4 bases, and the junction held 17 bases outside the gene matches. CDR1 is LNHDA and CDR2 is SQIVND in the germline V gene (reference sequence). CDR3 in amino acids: CASSPRDRIGTSGPTGELFF. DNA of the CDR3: TGTGCCAGTAGTCCCCGGGACAGGATAGGGACTAGCGGGCCCACCGGGGAGCTGTTTTTT.

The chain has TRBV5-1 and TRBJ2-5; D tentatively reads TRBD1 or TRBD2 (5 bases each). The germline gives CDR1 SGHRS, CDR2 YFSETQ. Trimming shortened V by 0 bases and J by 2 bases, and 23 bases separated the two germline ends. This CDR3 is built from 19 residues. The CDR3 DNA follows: TGCGCCAGCAGCTTGGTCGGGGCTAGTAGGGCGGGTTTACAAGAGACCCAGTACTTC. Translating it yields CASSLVGASRAGLQETQYF.

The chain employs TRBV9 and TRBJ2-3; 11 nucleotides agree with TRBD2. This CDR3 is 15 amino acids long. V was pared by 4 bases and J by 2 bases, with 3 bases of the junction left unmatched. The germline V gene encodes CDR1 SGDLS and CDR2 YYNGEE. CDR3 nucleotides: TGTGCCAGCAGCCTGGGACTAGCGGACACAGATACGCAGTATTTT. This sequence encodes CASSLGLADTDTQYF.